The clone carrying this TCR beta chain was counted between two and nine times. Its antigen is not known. The germline V gene encodes CDR1 LNHDA and CDR2 SQIVND (reference sequence). The CDR3 covers 19 residues. The junction had 15 bases not matched to a gene; V was cut back by 3 bases and J by 3 bases. Some clones are missing from TCRdb's copy, which holds only in-frame ones; the method was immunoSEQ multiplex PCR. This sample carries some 37,000 clones, roughly 90% of them seen once, and the ten largest clones take less than 4.5%. The data stem from a study of OX40 agonist ivuxolimab in advanced cancers. Study results and limitations: Within 6 weeks, CD4+ and CD8+ blood T cells expanded clonally at 0.1 to 3.0 mg/kg. Also showing low normalized T-cell clonal expansion were some of the nonresponders.

This sequence joins TRBV19 and TRBJ2-1; TRBD2 matches at 9 bases. The TCR comes from an adult with an advanced solid tumor such as melanoma, head and neck, liver or kidney cancer. Sequences were derived from CD4+ or CD8+ T cells sorted from blood, sampled in a trial of the OX40 agonist ivuxolimab. CDR3 coding DNA: TGTGCCAGTAGTATCCGGGCCAGCGGGGGGCCCGGGGTCTACAATGAGCAGTTCTTC. It yields the protein CASSIRASGGPGVYNEQFF.